A selection of T cell receptor beta chains follows, all from one sample in a study of response to subunit inactivated influenza vaccine. TCRdb analysed the RT-PCR reads with MiXCR anew, one entry per CDR3 protein. This table has over 150,000 distinct CDR3 sequences, roughly 14% appearing once. Specimen: CD8+ T cells sorted from PBMCs, collected about 5 days after vaccination. These receptors were collected from a man in his forties or fifties who received an inactivated influenza vaccine. Both conserved end residues are part of each CDR3. D genes are given only for firm matches. Size values are once, few and many counts, or a class for expanded clones, and some rows have none.

D: -
V: TRBV12-3/TRBV12-4
J: TRBJ2-1
size: many
CDR3: CASNPGGAGPYNEQFF
DNA: TGTGCCAGCAACCCTGGGGGGGCCGGGCCTTACAATGAGCAGTTCTTC

D: -
V: TRBV7-9
J: TRBJ2-7
size: few
CDR3: CASSSGSTGFYEQYF
DNA: TGTGCCAGCAGCTCCGGATCCACTGGCTTCTACGAGCAGTACTTC

D: -
V: TRBV7-8
J: TRBJ2-1
size: few
CDR3: CASSLVDVYGDEQFF
DNA: TGTGCCAGCAGCCTGGTTGACGTGTATGGCGATGAGCAGTTCTTC

D: -
V: TRBV11-2
J: TRBJ1-1
size: many
CDR3: CASSLDKGRLNTEAFF
DNA: TGTGCCAGCAGCTTAGATAAAGGCAGGTTGAACACTGAAGCTTTCTTT

D: -
V: TRBV11-2
J: TRBJ2-7
size: -
CDR3: CASSLGQGYYEQYF
DNA: TGTGCCAGCAGCTTAGGGCAGGGTTACTACGAGCAGTACTTC

D: -
V: TRBV6-2/TRBV6-3
J: TRBJ2-2
size: many
CDR3: CASSPKINRELFF
DNA: TGTGCCAGCAGCCCCAAGATTAACCGGGAGCTGTTTTTT

D: TRBD2
V: TRBV12-3/TRBV12-4
J: TRBJ2-1
size: medium-sized
CDR3: CASSFISGGARSLAYNEQFF
DNA: TGTGCCAGCAGTTTTATTAGCGGGGGGGCAAGGTCCCTCGCCTACAATGAGCAGTTCTTC

D: TRBD1
V: TRBV6-1
J: TRBJ1-6
size: few
CDR3: CAIPKIDRALNSPLHF
DNA: TGTGCCATCCCGAAGATAGACAGGGCCCTAAATTCACCCCTCCACTTT

D: TRBD2
V: TRBV28
J: TRBJ2-1
size: -
CDR3: CASSLRWLAGGKKGSYNEQFF
DNA: TGTGCCAGCAGTTTGAGGTGGCTAGCGGGGGGCAAGAAGGGTTCCTACAATGAGCAGTTCTTC

D: -
V: TRBV15
J: TRBJ2-1
size: -
CDR3: CATSTTDYNEQFF
DNA: TGTGCCACCAGTACGACAGACTACAATGAGCAGTTCTTC

D: -
V: TRBV6-1
J: TRBJ1-5
size: few
CDR3: CASSEVMVQNQPQHF
DNA: TGTGCCAGCAGTGAAGTGATGGTCCAAAATCAGCCCCAGCATTTT

D: TRBD1
V: TRBV7-2
J: TRBJ2-7
size: -
CDR3: CASSLAHRGLPVEQYF
DNA: TGTGCCAGCAGCTTAGCGCATAGGGGGCTTCCTGTAGAGCAGTACTTC

D: TRBD1
V: TRBV7-9
J: TRBJ2-1
size: -
CDR3: CAGTGQGHNEQFF
DNA: TGTGCCGGCACGGGACAGGGCCACAATGAGCAGTTCTTC

D: TRBD1
V: TRBV28
J: TRBJ2-4
size: once
CDR3: CASSLYIQGVKNIQYF
DNA: TGTGCCAGCAGTTTATATATACAGGGGGTGAAAAACATTCAGTACTTC

D: -
V: TRBV27
J: TRBJ2-2
size: -
CDR3: CASSPGTWVAGELFF
DNA: TGTGCCAGCAGCCCCGGGACCTGGGTCGCCGGGGAGCTGTTTTTT

D: -
V: TRBV27
J: TRBJ2-5
size: few
CDR3: CASSLLSGAETQYF
DNA: TGTGCCAGCAGTTTGCTTTCAGGGGCAGAGACCCAGTACTTC

D: -
V: TRBV20-1
J: TRBJ2-1
size: -
CDR3: CSAMDLYNEQFF
DNA: TGCAGTGCTATGGATCTGTACAATGAGCAGTTCTTC

D: -
V: TRBV20-1
J: TRBJ1-1
size: -
CDR3: CSARDILNTEAFF
DNA: TGCAGTGCTAGAGACATATTGAACACTGAAGCTTTCTTT

D: -
V: TRBV11-3
J: TRBJ2-2
size: few
CDR3: CASSHSGGELFF
DNA: TGTGCCAGCAGTCATTCCGGCGGGGAGCTGTTTTTT

D: -
V: TRBV9
J: TRBJ1-2
size: many
CDR3: CASSVGGDSNYGYTF
DNA: TGTGCCAGCAGCGTGGGGGGAGATTCTAACTATGGCTACACCTTC

D: -
V: TRBV4-1
J: TRBJ1-3
size: few
CDR3: CASSHFAQNSGNTIYF
DNA: TGCGCCAGCAGCCACTTCGCCCAGAACTCTGGAAACACCATATATTTT

D: TRBD2
V: TRBV4-2
J: TRBJ2-5
size: few
CDR3: CASSQGSALAGYQETQYF
DNA: TGTGCCAGCAGCCAAGGGTCGGCACTAGCGGGGTACCAAGAGACCCAGTACTTC

D: -
V: TRBV7-9
J: TRBJ2-7
size: many
CDR3: CASSLGLGIGEQYF
DNA: TGTGCCAGCAGCTTAGGGTTGGGTATTGGTGAGCAGTACTTC

D: -
V: TRBV4-2
J: TRBJ1-2
size: -
CDR3: CASSQDPSGATYGYTF
DNA: TGTGCCAGCAGCCAAGACCCCTCGGGGGCGACCTATGGCTACACCTTC

D: TRBD1
V: TRBV19
J: TRBJ1-5
size: few
CDR3: CASSPLTGRPGPQHF
DNA: TGTGCCAGTAGTCCACTGACAGGGCGGCCTGGACCCCAGCATTTT

D: -
V: TRBV6-2/TRBV6-3
J: TRBJ1-2
size: -
CDR3: CASRPREPYGYTF
DNA: TGTGCCAGCAGACCTCGGGAGCCCTATGGCTACACCTTC

D: -
V: TRBV20-1
J: TRBJ2-5
size: -
CDR3: CSASPPGHQETQYF
DNA: TGCAGTGCTAGCCCCCCCGGTCACCAAGAGACCCAGTACTTC

D: -
V: TRBV28
J: TRBJ2-1
size: few
CDR3: CASSLQQYEQFF
DNA: TGTGCCAGCAGTCTACAGCAGTATGAGCAGTTCTTC

D: TRBD1
V: TRBV12-3/TRBV12-4
J: TRBJ2-7
size: few
CDR3: CASSSADRGTYEQYF
DNA: TGTGCCAGCAGTTCAGCGGACAGGGGGACCTACGAGCAGTACTTC

D: -
V: TRBV4-1
J: TRBJ1-1
size: -
CDR3: CASSQIQGNTEAFF
DNA: TGCGCCAGCAGCCAAATACAGGGGAACACTGAAGCTTTCTTT

D: TRBD2
V: TRBV6-2/TRBV6-3
J: TRBJ2-1
size: -
CDR3: CASSRQREAYNEQFF
DNA: TGTGCCAGCAGCAGACAGCGGGAGGCCTACAATGAGCAGTTCTTC

D: -
V: TRBV29-1
J: TRBJ2-7
size: -
CDR3: CSARGGHSYEQYF
DNA: TGCAGCGCCCGCGGGGGACACTCCTACGAGCAGTACTTC

D: -
V: TRBV4-3
J: TRBJ2-7
size: few
CDR3: CASSQDLVVGRGTYEQYF
DNA: TGCGCCAGCAGCCAAGACTTGGTTGTTGGACGGGGAACCTACGAGCAGTACTTC

D: TRBD1
V: TRBV6-2/TRBV6-3
J: TRBJ2-1
size: -
CDR3: CASSYSHRGQSSYNEQFF
DNA: TGTGCCAGCAGTTACAGCCACAGGGGCCAAAGCTCCTACAATGAGCAGTTCTTC

D: TRBD2
V: TRBV28
J: TRBJ2-3
size: few
CDR3: CASSLGLAGAVTDTQYF
DNA: TGTGCCAGCAGTTTGGGACTAGCGGGGGCCGTCACAGATACGCAGTATTTT

D: TRBD1
V: TRBV12-3/TRBV12-4
J: TRBJ1-2
size: -
CDR3: CASRGQGGYTF
DNA: TGTGCCAGCAGGGGACAGGGCGGCTACACCTTC

D: -
V: TRBV15
J: TRBJ1-4
size: many
CDR3: CATSRDRGGEKLFF
DNA: TGTGCCACCAGCAGAGACAGGGGAGGTGAAAAACTGTTTTTT

D: TRBD1
V: TRBV19
J: TRBJ1-5
size: many
CDR3: CASRGQGGNQPQHF
DNA: TGTGCCAGTAGAGGACAGGGAGGCAATCAGCCCCAGCATTTT

D: -
V: TRBV5-1
J: TRBJ2-1
size: few
CDR3: CASSLSGTPNEQFF
DNA: TGCGCCAGCAGCTTGAGTGGGACGCCCAATGAGCAGTTCTTC

D: TRBD1
V: TRBV12-3/TRBV12-4
J: TRBJ2-3
size: many
CDR3: CASSLDRGYTDTQYF
DNA: TGTGCCAGCAGTTTAGACAGGGGTTACACAGATACGCAGTATTTT